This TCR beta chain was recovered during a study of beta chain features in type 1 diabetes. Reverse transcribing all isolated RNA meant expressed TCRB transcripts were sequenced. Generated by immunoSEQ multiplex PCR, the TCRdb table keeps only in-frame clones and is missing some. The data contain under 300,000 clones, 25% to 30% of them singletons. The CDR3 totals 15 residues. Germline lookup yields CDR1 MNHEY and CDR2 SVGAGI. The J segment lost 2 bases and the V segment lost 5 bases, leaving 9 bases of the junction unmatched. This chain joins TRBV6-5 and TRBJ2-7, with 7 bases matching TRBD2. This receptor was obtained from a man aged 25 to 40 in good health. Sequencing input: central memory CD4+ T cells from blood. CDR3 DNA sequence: TGTGCCAGCAGTCTGTCAATGGGGACTACCTACGAGCAGTACTTC. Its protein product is CASSLSMGTTYEQYF.